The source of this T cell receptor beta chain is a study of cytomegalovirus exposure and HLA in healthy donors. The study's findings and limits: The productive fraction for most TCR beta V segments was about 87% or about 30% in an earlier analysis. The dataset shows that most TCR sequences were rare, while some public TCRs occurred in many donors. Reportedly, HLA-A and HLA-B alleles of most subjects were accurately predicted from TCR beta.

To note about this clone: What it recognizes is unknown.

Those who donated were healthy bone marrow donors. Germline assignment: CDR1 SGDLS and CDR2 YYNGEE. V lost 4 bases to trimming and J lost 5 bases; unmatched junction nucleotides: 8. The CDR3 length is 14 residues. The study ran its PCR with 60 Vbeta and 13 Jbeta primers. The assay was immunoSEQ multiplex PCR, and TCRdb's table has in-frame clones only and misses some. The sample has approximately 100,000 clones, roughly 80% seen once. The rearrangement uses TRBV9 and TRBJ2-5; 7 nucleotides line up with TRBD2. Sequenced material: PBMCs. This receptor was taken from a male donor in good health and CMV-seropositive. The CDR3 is CASSWDYTDETQYF. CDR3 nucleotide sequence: TGTGCCAGCAGCTGGGACTATACGGACGAGACCCAGTACTTC.